This TCR beta chain stems from a study of blood T cell repertoires in COVID-19. Whole-study context: Sites across the United States, Italy and Spain contributed samples from acute and convalescent COVID-19. Sample material is recorded as cDNA or gDNA derived from T cells, B-cell-depleted T cells, or PBMCs.

The CDR3 runs to 17 residues. J was trimmed by 2 bases and V by 7 bases; bases with no gene match: 14. In germline, CDR1 is SNHLY, CDR2 FYNNEI. Per the original methods: Estimated nucleated cell counts came from reference gene primer amplification. The method was immunoSEQ multiplex PCR; TCRdb's version includes in-frame clones alone and lacks a portion of them. From that table come the V and J calls and clone size; the DNA was used to work out D and trimming. The sample shows around 70,000 clones, approximately 81% of them seen only once. The gene calls are TRBV2 and TRBJ1-2; 9 bases line up with TRBD1. The sample consisted of peripheral blood. This sequence originates from a woman between 55 and 75 years old with acute or convalescent COVID-19. The CDR3, as DNA: TGTGCCAGCACCATGGTCGGGACAGGGTTTACGAACTATGGCTACACCTTC. It encodes CASTMVGTGFTNYGYTF.